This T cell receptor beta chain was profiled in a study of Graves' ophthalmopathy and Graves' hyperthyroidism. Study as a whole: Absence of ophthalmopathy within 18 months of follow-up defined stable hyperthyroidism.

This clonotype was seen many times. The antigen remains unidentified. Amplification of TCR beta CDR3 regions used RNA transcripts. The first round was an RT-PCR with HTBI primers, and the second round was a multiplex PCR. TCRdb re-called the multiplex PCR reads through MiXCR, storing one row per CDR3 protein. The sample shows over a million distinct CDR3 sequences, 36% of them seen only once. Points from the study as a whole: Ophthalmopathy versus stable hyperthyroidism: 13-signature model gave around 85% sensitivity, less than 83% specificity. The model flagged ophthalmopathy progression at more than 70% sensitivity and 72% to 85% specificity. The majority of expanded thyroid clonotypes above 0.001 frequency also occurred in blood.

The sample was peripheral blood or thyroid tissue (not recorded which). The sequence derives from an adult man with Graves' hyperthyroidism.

CDR3 residues: CASSRGRVSYEQYF. The CDR3 nucleotides read TGTGCCAGCAGCCGGGGACGGGTCTCCTACGAGCAGTACTTC. This chain links TRBV14 with TRBJ2-7; TRBD1 or TRBD2 may be the D gene (5 bases each). This CDR3 has 14 amino acids. Germline loops: CDR1 SGHDN, CDR2 FVKESK. Trimming left V 4 bases short and J 0 bases short, with 10 bases between.